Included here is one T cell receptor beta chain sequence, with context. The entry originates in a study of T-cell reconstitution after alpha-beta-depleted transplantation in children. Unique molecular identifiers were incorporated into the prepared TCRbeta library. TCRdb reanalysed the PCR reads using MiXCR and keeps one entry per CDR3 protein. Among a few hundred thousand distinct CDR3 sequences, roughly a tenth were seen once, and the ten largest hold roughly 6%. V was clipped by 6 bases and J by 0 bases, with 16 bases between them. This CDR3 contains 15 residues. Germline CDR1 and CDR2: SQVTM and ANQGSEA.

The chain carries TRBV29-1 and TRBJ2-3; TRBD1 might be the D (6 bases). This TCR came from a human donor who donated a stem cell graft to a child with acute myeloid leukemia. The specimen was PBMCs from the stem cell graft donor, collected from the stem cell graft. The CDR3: CSVDLGGDSTDTQYF. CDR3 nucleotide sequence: TGCAGCGTAGACCTTGGGGGCGATAGCACAGATACGCAGTATTTT.